The source of this T cell receptor (beta chain) is a study of response to subunit inactivated influenza vaccine. TCRdb used MiXCR to reprocess the RT-PCR reads, holding one entry per CDR3 protein. The sample has some 600,000 distinct CDR3 sequences, 14% seen once. Looked up from germline, CDR1 is DFQATT and CDR2 is SNEGSKA (reference sequence). Trimming pared 0 bases from V and 3 bases from J, leaving 13 bases between. This CDR3 spans 15 amino acids. Whole-study findings and limits: It was suggested by the authors that few new T cells are recruited by each seasonal influenza vaccination.

Concerning this clonotype itself: What it binds is not known.

V gene TRBV20-1 combines with J gene TRBJ2-3; possibly TRBD1 for D (5 bases). This sample comprised PBMCs from blood, obtained 14 days before vaccination. The TCR originated in a man aged 45-65 years who received an inactivated influenza vaccine. DNA of the CDR3: TGCAGTGCTAGAGAAATAGGGGTTTCGACAGATACGCAGTATTTT. The encoded protein is CSAREIGVSTDTQYF.